Following are 5 T cell receptor beta chains from one sample sequenced in a study of shared clonotypes between healthy human individuals. Clones were sequenced by immunoSEQ multiplex PCR, and TCRdb holds only the in-frame ones, with some missing. The sample has around 330,000 clones; under 80% are singletons. Sequenced material: memory CD4+ T cells sorted from blood. Subset described: CD45RA-negative fraction. These receptors all come from a man under 40 in good health.

This clone was seen a single time. The chain recombines TRBV28 with TRBJ2-1; TRBD2 aligns across 14 bases. V trimming: 4 bases; J trimming: 15 bases; junction bases outside the gene matches: 8. Germline-derived CDR1 and CDR2 are MDHEN and SYDVKM. The length of the CDR3 is 14 residues. CDR3 loop: CASSSRLAGGDRFF. CDR3 in DNA: TGTGCCAGCAGTTCAAGACTAGCGGGGGGGGACCGGTTCTTC.

Only a few counts were recorded for this clone. Other DNA sequences from this sample encode an identical CDR3 as well. This sequence joins TRBV5-1 and TRBJ2-7; D is tentatively TRBD1 or TRBD2 (6 bases each). The germline V gene has CDR1 SGHRS and CDR2 YFSETQ. CDR3 length equals 15 residues. Deletions cut 4 bases from V and 0 bases from J, with 14 bases between. The CDR3 DNA sequence: TGCGCCAGCAGCCCTCGCGGGGACAACTCCTACGAGCAGTACTTC. This sequence encodes CASSPRGDNSYEQYF.

This clone appeared once. This chain uses TRBV6-1 with TRBJ2-2; D unclear. Trimming cost V 5 bases and J 1 base, with 5 bases left between them. The CDR3 length is 13 residues. The germline gives CDR1 MNHNS, CDR2 SASEGT. CDR3 nucleotides: TGTGCCAGCAGTTTGAAGAACACCGGGGAGCTGTTTTTT. As protein: CASSLKNTGELFF.

The chain couples TRBV7-2 to TRBJ2-7; 7 bases line up with TRBD2. Germline V CDR1 and CDR2: SGHTA, FQGNSA. The ends lost 2 bases at V and 2 bases at J; junction bases unmatched: 9. The CDR3 is 16 residues long. CDR3 loop: CASSLSGNQSPYEQYF. In DNA form, the CDR3 reads TGTGCCAGCAGCTTAAGCGGGAACCAGAGCCCCTACGAGCAGTACTTC.

This chain uses TRBV6-6 with TRBJ1-2; 7 nucleotides match TRBD1. The V segment lost 2 bases and the J segment 8 bases; nucleotides outside the gene matches: 8. Germline values: CDR1 MNHNY, CDR2 SVGAGI (reference sequence). The CDR3 totals 14 residues. CDR3 residues: CASSYPTGARGYTF. The CDR3 DNA reads TGTGCCAGCAGTTACCCCACAGGGGCCAGGGGCTACACCTTC.